This entry describes one T cell receptor (beta chain). Its antigen is unidentified. The CDR3 is made up of 12 amino acids. CDR1 is SQVTM, CDR2 ANQGSEA, per germline. With V trimmed by 7 bases and J by 2 bases, 4 bases remained unmatched. Generated by immunoSEQ multiplex PCR, the TCRdb table keeps only in-frame clones and is missing some. The sample gives 75,000 to 90,000 clones, roughly 90% of which show up once; roughly 7.7% is in the top ten. No infections or other immune events were documented during collection. The data belong to a study of identifying expanded T cells in peripheral blood. General study results and limits: Technical replicates showed roughly 1.2 changed clones; two weeks 15 to 20; four weeks 19. Across healthy donors, higher total template counts meant significantly greater approximately 2-week count variance.

The sequenced sample was blood. The origin of this receptor is a person aged 18 to 75 in good health. The rearrangement uses TRBV29-1 and TRBJ1-2; TRBD1 matches 7 bases. CDR3 bases: TGCAGCGCGGGAGGGGGCAACTATGGCTACACCTTC. The encoded protein is CSAGGGNYGYTF.